This is a list of T cell receptor beta chains from one sample in a study of blood T cell repertoires in COVID-19. Produced via immunoSEQ multiplex PCR; TCRdb's table is partial and in-frame only. Here the sample spans 250,000 or so clones, around four fifths being singletons. The specimen sequenced was peripheral blood. These receptors all stem from a man aged 50-60 years with acute or convalescent COVID-19. The CDR3 runs from the conserved cysteine through the conserved F or W. D genes are given only for firm matches. Clone sizes are given selectively: once, few, many, or a class where the clone is expanded.

d_gene,j_gene,abundance,v_gene,CDR3nt,CDR3aa
-,TRBJ2-2,-,TRBV19,TGTGCCAGTGACTCCTCGTTCTCACAGGGATTTTCCGGGGAGCTGTTTTTT,CASDSSFSQGFSGELFF
-,TRBJ2-4,-,TRBV19,TGTGCCAGTAGTATATGGGCGGGAGCCAAAAACATTCAGTACTTC,CASSIWAGAKNIQYF
-,TRBJ2-7,-,TRBV5-1,TGCGCCAGCAGCTCGGAGGGTGCCTACGAGCAGTACTTC,CASSSEGAYEQYF
TRBD2,TRBJ2-7,-,TRBV5-1,TGCGCCAGCAGGCCGGGACTAGCGTCCCACGAGCAGTACTTC,CASRPGLASHEQYF
TRBD2,TRBJ2-2,-,TRBV7-2,TGTGCCAGCAGCTTGGGGGGGAGGTACACCGGGGAGCTGTTTTTT,CASSLGGRYTGELFF
-,TRBJ2-1,many,TRBV7-3,TGTGCCAGCAGCCTAGTCGGCTATGAGCAGTTCTTC,CASSLVGYEQFF
-,TRBJ1-6,once,TRBV6-5,TGTGCCAGCAGTTCAGGGGTCGGGGATTGGTCACCCCTCCACTTT,CASSSGVGDWSPLHF
TRBD1,TRBJ1-4,-,TRBV5-1,TGCGCCAGCAGCACCAGGACAGGGACTAATGAAAAACTGTTTTTT,CASSTRTGTNEKLFF
TRBD2,TRBJ2-7,-,TRBV25-1,TGTGCCAGCAGTGAATGGGGTAGCGGGAGGGCCAACGAGCAGTACTTC,CASSEWGSGRANEQYF
-,TRBJ1-2,-,TRBV5-1,TGCGCCAGCAGCCCTCGGACAGCTAACTATGGCTACACCTTC,CASSPRTANYGYTF
TRBD2,TRBJ2-2,-,TRBV6-6,TGTGCCAGCAGTCCACCACCGGGAGGGAGGAACACCGGGGAGCTGTTTTTT,CASSPPPGGRNTGELFF
TRBD1,TRBJ1-1,-,TRBV12-5,TGTGCTAGTGGTTCGGGACAGGGGAGGTCTGAAGCTTTCTTT,CASGSGQGRSEAFF
-,TRBJ2-2,-,TRBV19,TGTGCCAGTAGTTTTCGTCCCGGCGGGGAGCTGTTTTTT,CASSFRPGGELFF
TRBD1,TRBJ2-3,-,TRBV7-8,TGTGCCAGCAGCTGGGACAGGGGAATAGATACGCAGTATTTT,CASSWDRGIDTQYF
TRBD2,TRBJ2-1,-,TRBV30,TGTGCCTGGGGAGTTAGCGGGGCCTCCAATGAGCAGTTCTTC,CAWGVSGASNEQFF
TRBD2,TRBJ2-5,-,TRBV2,TGTGCCAGCTACGAAGGAGCGGGAATCTTACCGGGGCAAGAGACCCAGTACTTC,CASYEGAGILPGQETQYF
TRBD1,TRBJ1-3,few,TRBV28,TGTGCCAGCAGCCCACAGGGGGCAAGAAACACCATATATTTT,CASSPQGARNTIYF
TRBD1,TRBJ2-7,-,TRBV6-5,TGTGCCAGCAGTTCTAGGGACAGCACCTACGAGCAGTACTTC,CASSSRDSTYEQYF
TRBD1,TRBJ1-1,-,TRBV3-1/TRBV3-2,TGTGCCAGCAGCCAAGAGGGACAGGGCCGGACTGAAGCTTTCTTT,CASSQEGQGRTEAFF
-,TRBJ2-7,-,TRBV21-1,TGTGCCAGCAGCAAAGGGGCAAAGCCATCCTACGAGCAGTACTTC,CASSKGAKPSYEQYF
-,TRBJ1-3,-,TRBV10-2,TGCGCCAGCAGTGAGTTTAACTCTGGAAACACCATATATTTT,CASSEFNSGNTIYF
TRBD2,TRBJ2-5,once,TRBV5-4,TGTGCCAGCAGCTTACCAGCGGGGCAATTGCAAGAGACCCAGTACTTC,CASSLPAGQLQETQYF
-,TRBJ1-4,-,TRBV18,TGTGCCAGCTCATTTTCTTCGGGGTTTAATGAAAAACTGTTTTTT,CASSFSSGFNEKLFF
-,TRBJ2-7,-,TRBV11-2,TGTGCCAGCAGCTACCGGGTTGGCGCCTACGAGCAGTACTTC,CASSYRVGAYEQYF
-,TRBJ1-1,-,TRBV10-2,TGCGCCAGCATGGTAGAGGGAGGGAACACTGAAGCTTTCTTT,CASMVEGGNTEAFF
-,TRBJ1-2,-,TRBV7-2,TGTGCCAGCAGCTTGGGAGGGCAAACTGGCTACACCTTC,CASSLGGQTGYTF
TRBD2,TRBJ2-1,-,TRBV7-8,TGTGCCAGCAGCTTTCGCGGGGGGTTTACGGATGAGCAGTTCTTC,CASSFRGGFTDEQFF
-,TRBJ1-2,few,TRBV6-5,TGTGCCAGCAGGCCCCTGATGGGAGAATGGTATGGCTACACCTTC,CASRPLMGEWYGYTF
-,TRBJ2-2,-,TRBV6-5,TGTGCCAGCAGTTACACGGCGGACACCGGGGAGCTGTTTTTT,CASSYTADTGELFF
-,TRBJ1-4,-,TRBV27,TGTGCCAGCAGTTTAGAGGGGAGGGGTGAAAAACTGTTTTTT,CASSLEGRGEKLFF
-,TRBJ1-6,-,TRBV9,TGTGCCAGCAGCGCCCTTGATTCACCCCTCCACTTT,CASSALDSPLHF
-,TRBJ1-1,-,TRBV19,TGTGCCAGTAGTATAGAGCTTACAGGAAACACTGAAGCTTTCTTT,CASSIELTGNTEAFF
-,TRBJ2-7,-,TRBV18,TGTGCCAGCTCACCTACAGGGCTAAGCGAGCAGTACTTC,CASSPTGLSEQYF
TRBD1,TRBJ1-5,once,TRBV5-1,TGCGCCAGCAGCTTACAGGGGGGAAGCAATCAGCCCCAGCATTTT,CASSLQGGSNQPQHF
-,TRBJ1-1,-,TRBV6-5,TGTGCCAGCAGTTTGCGAGTGAACACTGAAGCTTTCTTT,CASSLRVNTEAFF
-,TRBJ2-5,-,TRBV18,TGTGCCAGCTCAAGCTCGGACCAAGAGACCCAGTACTTC,CASSSSDQETQYF
-,TRBJ2-2,-,TRBV9,TGTGCCAGCAGCCTTCAGGGCACCTTCACCGGGGAGCTGTTTTTT,CASSLQGTFTGELFF
TRBD1,TRBJ1-6,once,TRBV30,TGCGCCAGTTCAGGGGGGACGAATTCACCCCTCCACTTT,CASSGGTNSPLHF
TRBD2,TRBJ2-2,-,TRBV30,TGTGCCTGGGTCGGAGGTAGCGGGGGGGCCATCGGGGAGCTGTTTTTT,CAWVGGSGGAIGELFF
TRBD1,TRBJ2-7,-,TRBV11-3,TGTGCCAGCAGCTTGGGACAGAGCTCCTACGAGCAGTACTTC,CASSLGQSSYEQYF
-,TRBJ1-6,-,TRBV27,TGTGCCAGCAGCCCGAACATGGAGACCTATAATTCACCCCTCCACTTT,CASSPNMETYNSPLHF
TRBD2,TRBJ2-7,-,TRBV5-1,TGCGCCAGCAGCTTGGATGCCGCGGGAGGCTTCGAGCAGTACTTC,CASSLDAAGGFEQYF
TRBD2,TRBJ2-1,-,TRBV6-5,TGTGCCAGCAGTTACTCGGGAACCGCGGGAGGGGGCGGGCAGTTCTTC,CASSYSGTAGGGGQFF
TRBD1,TRBJ2-5,-,TRBV19,TGTGCCAGTAGCCCTACCTCAGGACAGGGTGAGACCCAGTACTTC,CASSPTSGQGETQYF
-,TRBJ1-5,-,TRBV19,TGTGCCAGTAGAGAATACAGGGCTAGCAATCAGCCCCAGCATTTT,CASREYRASNQPQHF
TRBD1,TRBJ1-2,-,TRBV27,TGTGCCAGCAGCCGGGGACAGAACTATGGCTACACCTTC,CASSRGQNYGYTF
-,TRBJ2-1,-,TRBV3-1/TRBV3-2,TGTGCCAGCAGCATTCTAGGGGGGGGGAAGAATGAGCAGTTCTTC,CASSILGGGKNEQFF
TRBD1,TRBJ1-1,once,TRBV19,TGTGCCAGTAGTATGGGGCAGGGGGGCACTGAAGCTTTCTTT,CASSMGQGGTEAFF
-,TRBJ1-1,-,TRBV6-5,TGTGCCAGCAGTTACTCCCTAGGGACAACTGAAGCTTTCTTT,CASSYSLGTTEAFF
TRBD1,TRBJ1-1,-,TRBV5-5,TGTGCCAGCAGCGGGCGCAGGGGGCTTGGGAACACTGAAGCTTTCTTT,CASSGRRGLGNTEAFF